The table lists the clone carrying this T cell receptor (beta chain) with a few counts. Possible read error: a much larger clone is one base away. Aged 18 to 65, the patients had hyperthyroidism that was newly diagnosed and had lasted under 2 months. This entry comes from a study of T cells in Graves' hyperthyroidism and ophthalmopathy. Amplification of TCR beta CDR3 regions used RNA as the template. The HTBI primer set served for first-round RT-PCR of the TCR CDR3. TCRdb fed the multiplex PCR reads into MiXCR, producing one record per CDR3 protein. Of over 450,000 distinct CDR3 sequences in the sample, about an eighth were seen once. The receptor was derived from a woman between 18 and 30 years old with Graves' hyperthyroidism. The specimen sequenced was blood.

The CDR3 loop reads CASTMTSGILYKQYF. DNA for the CDR3: TGTGCCAGCACCATGACTAGCGGGATTCTGTACAAGCAGTACTTC. The V and J genes are TRBV12-3 or TRBV12-4 and TRBJ2-7, with 11 nucleotides matching TRBD2. J gave up 8 bases and V 7 bases, and 13 bases lay outside the gene matches. The CDR3 runs to 15 residues.